The TCR beta chain under discussion was sequenced for a study of blood T cell repertoires in COVID-19 (dated by TCRdb to the early 2020s). A note on the overall study: Samples from collaborators originated in the United States, Italy and Spain and spanned both the acute and convalescent phases of COVID-19. The repertoires were released in a freely available public database meant as a resource for research on the immune response to SARS-CoV-2. The samples were drawn from the first 160 participants of the ongoing ImmuneRACE study and from some 1,300 subjects provided by 6 global collaborators. Subjects who had been exposed to COVID-19, were actively infected with it, or had recovered from it provided the deeply sampled blood TCRbeta repertoires that made up the dataset. The sample metadata nearly always contained a de-identified subject ID, COVID-19 status, age in years and sex. The prospective study material was composed of cDNA or gDNA derived from T cells, B-cell-depleted T cells, or PBMCs. Where available, HLA class I and class II types were obtained from metadata supplied by the sample provider rather than from assay-based typing.

As to this clone: The antigen it recognizes is unknown. Base-call qualities are not available, and no considerably larger clone is one nucleotide away.

Each collaborating institution followed its own protocols to collect whole blood in K2EDTA tubes. For TCRbeta analysis, collaborators shipped samples in one of three forms: frozen whole blood, isolated PBMCs, or DNA extracted from either of those sample types. As encoded in the germline V gene, CDR1 is SQVTM while CDR2 is ANQGSEA. From the cysteine through the phenylalanine, the CDR3 covers 17 amino acids. CDR3 DNA is the only sequence kept; it has 51 bases, read in frame from the first base. The germline V and J ends show losses of 4 bases and 2 bases respectively, and no gene match explains 16 bases of the junction. The immunoSEQ Assay, a bias-controlled multiplex PCR, was used to amplify TCRbeta CDR3 regions from genomic DNA. For the original study's pipeline: Nucleated cell counts per sample were estimated from amplification of reference gene primers within the assay. To quantify the absolute abundance of each unique TCRbeta CDR3 rearrangement, sequence reads were collapsed and filtered. For each sample, productive Simpson clonality was calculated as the square root of Simpson's diversity index over productive rearrangements. TCRdb obtained this table from immuneACCESS and retained in-frame rearrangements with V and J assigned. These tables miss some clones; where compared with another copy, unresolved V genes account for less than half of the shortfall, and the remainder is unexplained. V and J calls plus clone size are reproduced from that table; the DNA served to infer D and trimming. This sample comprises some 87,000 clones, over 75% of them detected only once. Of the sample, 20% to 30% falls within the top ten clones.

Overall study outcomes, separate from this receptor: The quantity of clinical and demographic metadata differed by source and by participant and was supplied without curation.

The chain is encoded by TRBV29-1 joined to TRBJ2-5, and TRBD1 matches 7 of the central bases. The TCR comes from a man aged 80 or over with active or convalescent COVID-19. The sequencing input was peripheral blood. The DNA sequence is TGCAGCGTTGCTGGAGGCCGTTGGGACAGCCGACAAGAGACCCAGTACTTC. Translated, this is CSVAGGRWDSRQETQYF.